These T cell receptor beta chains were read from a single sample in a study of blood T cell repertoires in COVID-19. Sequencing was performed with immunoSEQ multiplex PCR; in TCRdb, only in-frame clones are kept and a portion is missing. The sample includes under 250,000 clones, 83% of them seen just once. The sample comprised PBMCs or T cells enriched from blood (not recorded which). The source is a woman aged 40 to 50 who had been exposed to COVID-19. The conserved cysteine and the conserved F or W are not part of the CDR3 here. Fields, in order: D gene, V gene, CDR3 protein. A D gene is named only where the DNA matches it firmly.

TRBD2 | TRBV6-2/TRBV6-3 | ASSYSAGGFTRHNEQF
NA | TRBV7-2 | ASSTQGGNEQF
NA | TRBV29-1 | SVESVRGGYT
NA | TRBV27 | ASTRPGSHEKLF
NA | TRBV5-4 | ASSFPTGTTDTQY
NA | TRBV3-1/TRBV3-2 | ASSQVVAGRGQGLAPLH
NA | TRBV15 | ATSREATPRRTEAF
NA | TRBV12-3/TRBV12-4 | ASSFGGQPQH
NA | TRBV5-1 | ASSPIYRAGSYEQY
NA | TRBV12-3/TRBV12-4 | ASNTGTTDTQY
NA | TRBV6-5 | ASSYSGIGEQF
NA | TRBV6-2/TRBV6-3 | ASSYGGAGGTEAF
NA | TRBV2 | ASRQEDYGYT
NA | TRBV9 | ASSVAGVYSQPQH
TRBD2 | TRBV7-7 | ASSYTSGDAETQY
TRBD2 | TRBV6-5 | ASQREVSYNEQF
NA | TRBV6-4 | ASSPRYSGEADTQY
NA | TRBV6-5 | ASSSTGNYGYT
TRBD2 | TRBV6-2/TRBV6-3 | ASSPIAGGRDEQF
NA | TRBV19 | ASSPQTPKAKNIQY
TRBD1 | TRBV7-2 | ASSLAGGGSAYEQY
TRBD1 | TRBV9 | ASSPDRVAYEQY
TRBD1 | TRBV7-2 | ASSFGTGAYGYT
NA | TRBV6-5 | ASSYSSPRRAYEQY
NA | TRBV6-4 | ASSDGETRGYT
TRBD1 | TRBV6-5 | ASSLLPGQGYGYT
NA | TRBV20-1 | SATEYNEQF
TRBD2 | TRBV2 | ASGELAGVQSADTQY
NA | TRBV9 | ASSSGVGSGKETQY
TRBD1 | TRBV6-5 | ASSLNRGSYGYT
TRBD2 | TRBV9 | ASASGASGGYNEQF
NA | TRBV3-1/TRBV3-2 | ASSQEGYQETQY
NA | TRBV7-2 | ASSASTGTSSYNEQF
TRBD1 | TRBV4-2 | ASSQDRGTGGLEQF
NA | TRBV29-1 | SVGAGNGIQY
TRBD1 | TRBV7-2 | ASSPIGTGGANVLT
TRBD2 | TRBV7-2 | ASSLASGGSTDTQY
NA | TRBV6-5 | ASSPTQNYGYT
NA | TRBV28 | ASRLGGDSGANVLT
NA | TRBV11-3 | ASSFGGTTGELF
NA | TRBV5-6 | ASSLGRGWFGYT
TRBD1 | TRBV29-1 | SVQGAGDTEAF
NA | TRBV13 | ASSSDGGPTEAF
TRBD2 | TRBV6-2/TRBV6-3 | ASSYGRTSGGAFYNEQF
NA | TRBV2 | ANTGGSYNEQF
TRBD2 | TRBV24-1 | ATSDFGGRGF
TRBD1 | TRBV29-1 | SVQTGDSLVGQY
TRBD1 | TRBV6-2/TRBV6-3 | ASSHDRGQNIQY
NA | TRBV6-5 | ASILAVGGNTEAF
NA | TRBV28 | ASSFEGRTRPQH
TRBD1 | TRBV27 | ASRQGADTGELF
NA | TRBV19 | ASRNRENNYGYT
TRBD1 | TRBV7-3 | ASSPRQGGYGYT
NA | TRBV7-2 | ASSFQENTGELF
NA | TRBV13 | ASSWRGTGELF
TRBD1 | TRBV19 | ASSIGGQGAAGYT
TRBD1 | TRBV7-2 | ASSLVTGVPTGELF
NA | TRBV19 | ASIKDGTNYGYT
NA | TRBV28 | ASSGAGDQPQH